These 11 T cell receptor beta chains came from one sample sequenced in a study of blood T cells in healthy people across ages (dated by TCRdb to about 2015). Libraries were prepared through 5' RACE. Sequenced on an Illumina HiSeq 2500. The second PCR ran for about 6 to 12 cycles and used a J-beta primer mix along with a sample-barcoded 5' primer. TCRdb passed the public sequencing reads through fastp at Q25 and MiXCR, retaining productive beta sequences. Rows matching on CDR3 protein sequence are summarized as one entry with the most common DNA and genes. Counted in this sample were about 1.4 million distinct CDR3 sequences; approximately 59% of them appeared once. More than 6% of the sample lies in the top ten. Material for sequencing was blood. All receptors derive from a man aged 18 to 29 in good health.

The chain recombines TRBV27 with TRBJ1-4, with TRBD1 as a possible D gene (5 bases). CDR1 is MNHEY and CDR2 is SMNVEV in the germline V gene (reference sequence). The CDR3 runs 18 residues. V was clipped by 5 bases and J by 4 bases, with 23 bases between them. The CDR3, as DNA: TGTGCCAGCAGTCAATTTCCAACCGACGGGACGGATAATGAAAAACTGTTTTTT. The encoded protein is CASSQFPTDGTDNEKLFF.

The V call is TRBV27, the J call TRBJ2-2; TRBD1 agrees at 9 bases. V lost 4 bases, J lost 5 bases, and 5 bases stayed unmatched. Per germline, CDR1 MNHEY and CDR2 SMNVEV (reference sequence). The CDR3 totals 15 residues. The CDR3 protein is CASSSGQGKTGELFF. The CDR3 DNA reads TGTGCCAGCAGTTCGGGACAGGGAAAGACCGGGGAGCTGTTTTTT.

The CDR3 spells CASRNHSGNTIYF. The DNA of the CDR3 is TGTGCCAGCAGGAACCACTCTGGAAACACCATATATTTT. The J gene is TRBJ1-3, the V gene TRBV7-6; no firm D call. The germline V and J ends were trimmed by 6 bases and 0 bases, with 6 bases remaining between them. The CDR3 totals 13 residues. Germline values: CDR1 SGHVS, CDR2 FNYEAQ.

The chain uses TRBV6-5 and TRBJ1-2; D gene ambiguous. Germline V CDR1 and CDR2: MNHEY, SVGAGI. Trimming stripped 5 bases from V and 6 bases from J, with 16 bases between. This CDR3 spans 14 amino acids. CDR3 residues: CASSDGSGGNGYTF. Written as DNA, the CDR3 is TGTGCCAGCAGTGACGGGTCCGGAGGCAATGGCTACACCTTC.

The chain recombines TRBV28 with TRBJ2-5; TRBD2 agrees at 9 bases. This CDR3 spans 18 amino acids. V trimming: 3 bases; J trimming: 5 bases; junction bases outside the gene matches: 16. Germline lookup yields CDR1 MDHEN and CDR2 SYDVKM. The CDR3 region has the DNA TGTGCCAGCAGTTTGGCAGCGGGGGGAAGGTTTCAAAAGGAGACCCAGTACTTC. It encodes CASSLAAGGRFQKETQYF.

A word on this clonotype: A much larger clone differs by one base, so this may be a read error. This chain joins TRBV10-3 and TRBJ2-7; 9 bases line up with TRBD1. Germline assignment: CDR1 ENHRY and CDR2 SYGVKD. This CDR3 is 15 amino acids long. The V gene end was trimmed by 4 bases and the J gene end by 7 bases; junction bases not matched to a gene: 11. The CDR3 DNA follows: TGTGCCATCAGTGCGTGGGACAGGGCGGGGAATGAGCAGTACTTC. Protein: CAISAWDRAGNEQYF.

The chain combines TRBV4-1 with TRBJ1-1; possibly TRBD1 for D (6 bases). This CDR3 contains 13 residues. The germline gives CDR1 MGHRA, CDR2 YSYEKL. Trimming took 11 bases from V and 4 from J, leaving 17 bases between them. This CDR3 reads CASARGPGTEAFF. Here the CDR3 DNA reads TGCGCCTCTGCCCGGGGGCCGGGCACTGAAGCTTTCTTT.

This CDR3 reads CASSHRLAGEQYF. The DNA for the CDR3 is TGTGCCAGCAGCCACCGACTAGCTGGCGAGCAGTACTTC. The chain couples TRBV5-8 to TRBJ2-7; 7 bases are shared with TRBD2. J lost 6 bases, V lost 4 bases, and 7 bases had no gene match. Germline CDR1 and CDR2: SGHTS and YDEGEE. The CDR3 totals 13 residues.

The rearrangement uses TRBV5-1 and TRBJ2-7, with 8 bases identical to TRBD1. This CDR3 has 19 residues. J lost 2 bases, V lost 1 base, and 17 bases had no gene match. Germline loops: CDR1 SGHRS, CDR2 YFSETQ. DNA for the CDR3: TGCGCCAGCAGCTTGTCGGGGACAGGATTCCGTCAGGTCACCTACGAGCAGTACTTC. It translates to CASSLSGTGFRQVTYEQYF.

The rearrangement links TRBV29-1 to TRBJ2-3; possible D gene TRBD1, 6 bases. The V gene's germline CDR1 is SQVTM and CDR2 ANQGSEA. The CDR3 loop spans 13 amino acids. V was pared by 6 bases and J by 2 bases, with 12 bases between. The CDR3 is CSVETGSTDTQYF. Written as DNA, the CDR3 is TGCAGCGTCGAGACAGGTTCCACAGATACGCAGTATTTT.

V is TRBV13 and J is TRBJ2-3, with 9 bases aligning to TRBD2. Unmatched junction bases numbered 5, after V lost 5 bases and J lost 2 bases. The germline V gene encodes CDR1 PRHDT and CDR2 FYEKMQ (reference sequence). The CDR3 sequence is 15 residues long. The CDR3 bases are TGTGCCAGCAGCATATCTAGCGGGAACACAGATACGCAGTATTTT. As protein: CASSISSGNTDTQYF.